Sequencing of this TCR beta chain was carried out in a study of prognosis after radiotherapy for stage I lung cancer. Overall study: Roughly 15 of the patients presented with newly diagnosed primary stage I lung tumors; four to six had oligometastatic NSCLC following surgical resection of the primary tumor. The tumor was squamous cell carcinoma for several patients; for some 12, it was adenocarcinoma.

On two occasions, one at each of two time points, around 6.5 milliliters of peripheral blood were drawn. Comments on this clonotype: Its target is unknown.

Findings of the study overall: Tumor-specific reactivity of the expanded TCR clones remained undetermined.

Two-round multiplex PCR, the amplification method, yielded TCR beta CDR3 from genomic DNA. With primers specific to each TRBV and TRBJ gene, the first-round PCR was performed. TCRdb re-called the multiplex PCR reads with MiXCR, one entry per CDR3 protein. The profile shows roughly 30,000 distinct CDR3 sequences, roughly two fifths of them singletons. The germline V gene has CDR1 MRHNA and CDR2 SNTAGT. V was shortened by 3 bases and J by 5 bases, with 14 bases between the two germline ends. This CDR3 contains 14 residues. V is TRBV6-4 and J is TRBJ2-7; tentatively, D is TRBD2 (6 bases). The specimen was PBMCs, collected before or after stereotactic body radiation therapy (not recorded which). This clonotype was obtained from a donor at least 50 years old with non-small cell lung cancer. The CDR3 region has the DNA TGTGCCAGCAGTGAGGAGGAGCGGGTCCACGAGCAGTACTTC. The encoded protein is CASSEEERVHEQYF.